This is a list of T cell receptor beta chains from one sample in a study of blood T cell repertoires in COVID-19. Generated by immunoSEQ multiplex PCR, the TCRdb table keeps only in-frame clones and is missing some. Of roughly 70,000 clones listed, 70% to 85% are singletons. Sequences were obtained from peripheral blood. These receptors were taken from a woman aged 60-75 years with acute or convalescent COVID-19. The conserved cysteine and the conserved F or W are not part of the CDR3 here. Fields, in order: J gene, D gene, V gene, CDR3 protein. The D gene is left open where the match is weak.

j_gene: TRBJ2-2
d_gene: .
v_gene: TRBV18
CDR3aa: ASLLSNTGELF

j_gene: TRBJ1-6
d_gene: .
v_gene: TRBV7-2
CDR3aa: ASSLETGDNSPLH

j_gene: TRBJ2-3
d_gene: .
v_gene: TRBV4-2
CDR3aa: ASSPPYTDTQY

j_gene: TRBJ2-1
d_gene: TRBD2
v_gene: TRBV5-1
CDR3aa: ASTSGTSGGNEQF

j_gene: TRBJ1-1
d_gene: .
v_gene: TRBV6-5
CDR3aa: ASSQARGNTEAF

j_gene: TRBJ1-2
d_gene: TRBD1
v_gene: TRBV28
CDR3aa: ASSVQGDYT

j_gene: TRBJ2-1
d_gene: .
v_gene: TRBV5-1
CDR3aa: ASSLLAGNNEQF

j_gene: TRBJ1-5
d_gene: .
v_gene: TRBV2
CDR3aa: ASSAGSNQPQH

j_gene: TRBJ2-2
d_gene: TRBD2
v_gene: TRBV10-3
CDR3aa: AISDRSGSLAGELF

j_gene: TRBJ2-1
d_gene: TRBD2
v_gene: TRBV7-9
CDR3aa: ASSLSGTSSYNEQF

j_gene: TRBJ2-5
d_gene: TRBD1
v_gene: TRBV5-1
CDR3aa: ASSRDRGETQY

j_gene: TRBJ1-2
d_gene: .
v_gene: TRBV28
CDR3aa: ASSLFHGDGYT

j_gene: TRBJ1-3
d_gene: .
v_gene: TRBV7-6
CDR3aa: ASSETAPFPGNTIY

j_gene: TRBJ1-1
d_gene: .
v_gene: TRBV5-4
CDR3aa: ASSPPRRGVTEAF

j_gene: TRBJ1-3
d_gene: TRBD1
v_gene: TRBV30
CDR3aa: AWSGTGGGRNTIY

j_gene: TRBJ1-2
d_gene: .
v_gene: TRBV12-3/TRBV12-4
CDR3aa: ASSSGPYGYT

j_gene: TRBJ1-2
d_gene: TRBD1
v_gene: TRBV6-6
CDR3aa: ASSPPGQGGGYT

j_gene: TRBJ2-7
d_gene: .
v_gene: TRBV5-4
CDR3aa: ASSPRTAVRDEQY

j_gene: TRBJ1-1
d_gene: TRBD1
v_gene: TRBV7-3
CDR3aa: ASSTDRGTEAF

j_gene: TRBJ2-7
d_gene: TRBD2
v_gene: TRBV7-6
CDR3aa: ASSSGLAGSYEQY

j_gene: TRBJ1-4
d_gene: .
v_gene: TRBV30
CDR3aa: AWSPVAVSGEKLF

j_gene: TRBJ2-1
d_gene: TRBD2
v_gene: TRBV27
CDR3aa: ASSLYSGVAHEQF

j_gene: TRBJ1-2
d_gene: .
v_gene: TRBV11-1
CDR3aa: ASSSDSQAYGYT

j_gene: TRBJ1-5
d_gene: .
v_gene: TRBV12-5
CDR3aa: ASGLGAGNQPQH

j_gene: TRBJ2-5
d_gene: TRBD2
v_gene: TRBV6-5
CDR3aa: ASSSGGQSETQY

j_gene: TRBJ1-4
d_gene: .
v_gene: TRBV19
CDR3aa: ASNSQAGRYNEKLF

j_gene: TRBJ1-4
d_gene: .
v_gene: TRBV7-9
CDR3aa: ASSTLRQANEKLF